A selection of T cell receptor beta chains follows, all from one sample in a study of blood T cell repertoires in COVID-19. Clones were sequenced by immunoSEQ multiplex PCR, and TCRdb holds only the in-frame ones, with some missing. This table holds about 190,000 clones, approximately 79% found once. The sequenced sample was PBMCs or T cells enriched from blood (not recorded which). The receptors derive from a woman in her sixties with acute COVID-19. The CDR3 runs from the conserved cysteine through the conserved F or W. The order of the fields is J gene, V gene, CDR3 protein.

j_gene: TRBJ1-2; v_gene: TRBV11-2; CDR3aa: CASSLGRTGYGYTF
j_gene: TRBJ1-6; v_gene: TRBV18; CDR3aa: CASSPALSDRGNSPLHF
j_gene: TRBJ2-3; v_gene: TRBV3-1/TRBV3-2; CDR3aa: CASSLRTGTDTQYF
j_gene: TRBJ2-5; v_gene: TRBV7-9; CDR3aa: CASSLSAGQETQYF
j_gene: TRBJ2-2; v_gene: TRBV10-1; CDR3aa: CASSKAGGAGELFF
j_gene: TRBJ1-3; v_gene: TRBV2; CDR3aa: CASSPYLNLRTGAQTGNTIYF
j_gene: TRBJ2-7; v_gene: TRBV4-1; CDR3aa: CASSPRENTGTGSGYEQYF
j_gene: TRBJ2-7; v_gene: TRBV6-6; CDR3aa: CASTRTGGPPYEQYF
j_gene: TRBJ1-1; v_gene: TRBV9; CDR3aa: CASSVSGVGGAFF
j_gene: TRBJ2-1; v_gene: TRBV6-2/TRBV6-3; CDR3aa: CASSYPFGGTGDEQFF
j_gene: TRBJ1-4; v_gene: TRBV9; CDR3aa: CASSAGQTNEKLFF
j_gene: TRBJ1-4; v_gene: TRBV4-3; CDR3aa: CASSQGQGGWVEKLFF
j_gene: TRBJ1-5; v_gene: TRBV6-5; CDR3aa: CASRASGEPQHF
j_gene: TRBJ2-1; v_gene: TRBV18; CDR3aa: CASSPTIAGDYNEQFF
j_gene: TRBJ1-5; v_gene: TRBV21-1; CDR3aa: CASSPWPGGPPQHF
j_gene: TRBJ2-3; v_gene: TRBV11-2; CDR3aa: CASTTGGDTQYF
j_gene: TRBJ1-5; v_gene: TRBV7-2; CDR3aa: CASSSRQGGQPQHF
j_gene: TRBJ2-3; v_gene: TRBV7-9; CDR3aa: CASSSPPIGLAGSTDTQYF
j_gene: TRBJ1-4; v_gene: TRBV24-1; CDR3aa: CATNADTEEKLFF
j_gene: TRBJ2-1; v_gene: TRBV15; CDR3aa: CATSRARVSATYNEQFF
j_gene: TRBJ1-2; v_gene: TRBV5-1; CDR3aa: CASSLGSLEGGYTF